Listed below are T cell receptor beta chains from one sample, sequenced in a study of CD8+CD57+ T cells in acquired aplastic anemia. A single record per CDR3 protein comes from TCRdb applying MiXCR to the reads. The repertoire holds about 200,000 distinct CDR3 sequences, with roughly 53% as singletons. The specimen was sorted CD4+, CD8+, or CD8+CD57+ T cells (not recorded which) from PBMCs. These receptors originate from a human donor with aplastic anemia. Both conserved end residues are part of each CDR3. The D gene is left open where the match is weak. Some rows have no size entry. The others give once, few or many, or a class for an expanded clone.

j_gene: TRBJ2-5
v_gene: TRBV7-8
d_gene: NA
abundance: NA
len: 12
CDR3nt: TGTGCCAGCAGCCCATCTGGAGAGACCCAGTACTTC
CDR3aa: CASSPSGETQYF

j_gene: TRBJ2-2
v_gene: TRBV19
d_gene: NA
abundance: many
len: 15
CDR3nt: TGTGCCAGTAGTACGGACAGACTGAACACCGGGGAGCTGTTTTTT
CDR3aa: CASSTDRLNTGELFF

j_gene: TRBJ1-4
v_gene: TRBV9
d_gene: TRBD1
abundance: many
len: 13
CDR3nt: TGTGCCAGCAGCACAGGGGAAGGGGAAAAACTGTTTTTT
CDR3aa: CASSTGEGEKLFF

j_gene: TRBJ2-5
v_gene: TRBV20-1
d_gene: TRBD2
abundance: many
len: 14
CDR3nt: TGCAGTGCCCATATTAGCGGGGACCAAGAGACCCAGTACTTC
CDR3aa: CSAHISGDQETQYF

j_gene: TRBJ2-2
v_gene: TRBV6-4
d_gene: NA
abundance: many
len: 14
CDR3nt: TGTGCCAGCAGTCCGAGGGGGGACACCGGGGAGCTGTTTTTT
CDR3aa: CASSPRGDTGELFF

j_gene: TRBJ2-3
v_gene: TRBV14
d_gene: TRBD2
abundance: NA
len: 15
CDR3nt: TGTGCCAGCGGCCAAATACGGGGGGGCCCCGATACGCAGTATTTT
CDR3aa: CASGQIRGGPDTQYF

j_gene: TRBJ1-2
v_gene: TRBV20-1
d_gene: NA
abundance: NA
len: 14
CDR3nt: TGCAGTGCTGAGGGGGATAGCGGGGGGCATGGCTACACCTTC
CDR3aa: CSAEGDSGGHGYTF

j_gene: TRBJ2-2
v_gene: TRBV12-3/TRBV12-4
d_gene: TRBD1
abundance: many
len: 14
CDR3nt: TGTGCCAGCGCCAGGACAGGGGAAACCGGGGAGCTGTTTTTT
CDR3aa: CASARTGETGELFF

j_gene: TRBJ2-5
v_gene: TRBV4-2
d_gene: TRBD1
abundance: many
len: 13
CDR3nt: TGTGCCAGCAGCCGGGACAGCAAAGAGACCCAGTACTTC
CDR3aa: CASSRDSKETQYF

j_gene: TRBJ2-1
v_gene: TRBV5-1
d_gene: TRBD1
abundance: NA
len: 15
CDR3nt: TGCGCCAGCAGCTTCGTCGGGACAGGCCGAGGTGAGCAGTTCTTC
CDR3aa: CASSFVGTGRGEQFF